Below are 2 T cell receptor beta chains sequenced from a single sample in a study of blood T cell repertoires in COVID-19. The data were produced by immunoSEQ multiplex PCR, yet TCRdb's version contains in-frame clones alone and is incomplete. The sample shows 130,000 or so clones, 70% to 80% of them seen only once. Sample: peripheral blood. These receptors all stem from a human donor in a cohort sampled during active COVID-19.

The V call is TRBV7-5, the J call TRBJ1-5; TRBD1 reflects the table's D call only, with no check against the DNA. TRBV7-5 is annotated as a pseudogene. The CDR3 has 16 amino acids. The CDR3 coding sequence is TGTGCCAGAAGCATCCGGGACAGGGAGAGCAATCAGCCCCAGCATTTT. This codes for CARSIRDRESNQPQHF.

This rearrangement joins TRBV11-3 to TRBJ2-1; D gene uncertain. There are 13 residues in the CDR3. Germline loops: CDR1 SGHNT, CDR2 YENEEA. V lost 1 base and J lost 4, with 5 bases in between. CDR3 protein: CASSLGRYNEQFF. The DNA of the CDR3 is TGTGCCAGCAGCTTAGGGCGGTACAATGAGCAGTTCTTC. Full variable domain (remainder filled in from reference TRBV11-3 and TRBJ2-1): EAGVVQSPRYKIIEKKQPVAFWCNPISGHNTLYWYLQNLGQGPELLIRYENEEAVDDSQLPKDRFSAERLKGVDSTLKIQPAELGDSAVYLCASSLGRYNEQFFGPGTRLTVL.